The next 10 T cell receptor beta chains were all read from a single sample in a study of T cells after posttransplantation cyclophosphamide (dated by TCRdb to between 2015 and 2016). The treatment or condition label, as the study defines it: high-dose cyclophosphamide on days +3 and +4 as single-agent GVHD prophylaxis. PTCy patients received busulfan and fludarabine conditioning, a related or unrelated marrow graft, and cyclophosphamide on days +3 and +4. Library prep was done by the immunoSEQ multiplex PCR assay. TCRdb mirrors the immuneACCESS table, restricted to in-frame sequences. Some clones are absent from its copies; in checked studies, under half trace to an unresolved V gene, and the reason for the others is unknown. For this sample there are 5,000 to 7,500 clones; approximately 70% appear just once. Together, the top ten hold approximately 20% of the sample. The specimen comprised PBMCs, sampled 1,400 to 1,500 days after allogeneic stem cell transplant with posttransplant cyclophosphamide. The source of these receptors is a male patient younger than 45 who received an allogeneic stem cell transplant from a related donor, was CMV-positive, and had acute GVHD only. It is possible that, after a transplant, some T cells come from the graft donor.

The gene calls are TRBV10-3 and TRBJ1-2, with 7 bases lining up with TRBD1. The ends lost 7 bases at V and 3 bases at J; junction bases unmatched: 2. CDR1 ENHRY and CDR2 SYGVKD come from the germline V gene. The CDR3 covers 12 residues. As DNA, the CDR3 is TGTGCCATCATGGGGACAGACTATGGCTACACCTTC. This translates into CAIMGTDYGYTF.

The genes are TRBV19 and TRBJ2-7, with 7 nucleotides matching TRBD1. Per the germline V gene, CDR1 is LNHDA and CDR2 is SQIVND (reference sequence). The trim removed 10 bases at V and 3 bases at J, leaving 9 bases unmatched. The CDR3 is 13 amino acids. Here the CDR3 DNA reads TGTGCCATCCTCTACAGGGGCAACTACGAGCAGTACTTC. Protein: CAILYRGNYEQYF.

The rearrangement joins TRBV6-5 to TRBJ1-1; unclear D gene. V was pared by 6 bases and J by 2 bases, with 13 bases between. This CDR3 has 14 residues. CDR1 and CDR2 (germline): MNHEY, SVGAGI. The CDR3 region has the DNA TGTGCCAGCAGAGCGGGCCGGAGAAACACTGAAGCTTTCTTT. Protein sequence: CASRAGRRNTEAFF.

Here the CDR3 DNA reads TGTGCCAGCAGCTTGGCCTTTACAGGGTTCAACTACGAGCAGTACTTC. Residues: CASSLAFTGFNYEQYF. The chain carries TRBV5-5 and TRBJ2-7, with D possibly being TRBD1 (6 bases). This CDR3 is built from 16 residues. V lost 0 bases and J lost 3, with 16 bases in between. Looked up from germline, CDR1 is SGHKS and CDR2 is YYEKEE (reference sequence).

CDR3 in DNA: TGTGCCAGCCTCGGGACTAACACAGATACGCAGTATTTT. It specifies CASLGTNTDTQYF. V and J are TRBV2 and TRBJ2-3; 7 bases line up with TRBD2. The trim removed 8 bases at V and 2 bases at J, leaving 4 bases unmatched. In germline, CDR1 is SNHLY, CDR2 FYNNEI. The CDR3 has 13 amino acids.

The chain couples TRBV27 to TRBJ1-6; 7 nucleotides agree with TRBD1. The CDR3 consists of 15 residues. CDR1 and CDR2 (germline): MNHEY, SMNVEV (reference sequence). The J segment lost 8 bases and the V segment lost 6 bases, leaving 10 bases of the junction unmatched. This chain's CDR3 is CASRPQRQGYSPLHF. The CDR3 DNA reads as TGTGCCAGCAGGCCTCAGCGACAGGGATATTCACCCCTCCACTTT.

CDR3 coding DNA: TGCGCCAGCAGCCCGGCACAGGGATATGAAAAACTGTTTTTT. Residues: CASSPAQGYEKLFF. V and J are TRBV5-1 and TRBJ1-4; possibly TRBD1 for D (6 bases). The V and J ends lost 4 bases and 6 bases respectively, with 13 bases between them. Germline-derived CDR1 and CDR2 are SGHRS and YFSETQ. CDR3 length: 14 amino acids.

The V and J genes are TRBV10-1 and TRBJ2-5, with TRBD2 as a possible D gene (6 bases). Trimming shortened V by 6 bases and J by 1 base, and 12 bases separated the two germline ends. The CDR3 length is 14 residues. Looked up from germline, CDR1 is WNHNN and CDR2 is SYGVQD (reference sequence). The CDR3 DNA sequence: TGCGCCAGCAGCCGGGACTCAACCCAAGAGACCCAGTACTTC. It translates to CASSRDSTQETQYF.

The chain links TRBV2 to TRBJ2-5; TRBD2 might be the D (6 bases). Trimming left V 6 bases short and J 3 bases short, with 14 bases between. The CDR3 has 14 residues. The V gene's germline CDR1 is SNHLY and CDR2 FYNNEI. The CDR3 loop reads CASRRNSGEETQYF. The CDR3 nucleotides are TGTGCCAGCAGAAGGAATAGCGGCGAAGAGACCCAGTACTTC.

The chain recombines TRBV6-5 with TRBJ1-5; the D gene is possibly TRBD1 (5 bases). Germline lookup yields CDR1 MNHEY and CDR2 SVGAGI. The CDR3 length is 15 residues. V was clipped by 0 bases and J by 4 bases, with 10 bases between them. The CDR3 DNA sequence: TGTGCCAGCAGTTACTCCACGGGGGTAAATCAGCCCCAGCATTTT. This encodes CASSYSTGVNQPQHF.